This section outlines one T cell receptor (beta chain) sequence together with its context. No antigen is known for it. The sample belongs to a study of cytomegalovirus exposure and HLA in healthy donors. Study-wide background: It was reported in a later analysis that the 90 to 150 validation repertoires used the same platform as the roughly 700 first-cohort repertoires.

The donors formed part of the 120-subject validation cohort, distinct from the 666-subject first cohort. Germline lookup yields CDR1 MNHEY and CDR2 SMNVEV (reference sequence). The CDR3 has 14 residues. V lost 6 bases and J 1 base, leaving 13 bases between the germline ends. The method was immunoSEQ multiplex PCR; TCRdb's version includes in-frame clones alone and lacks a portion of them. This repertoire shows some 140,000 clones, around 85% found once; its top ten account for under 3%. Overall study findings and caveats: First-cohort TCR clusters were later found to tend to co-occur in the 120 or so validation repertoires. Most TCR sequences were rare, but some public TCRs occurred in many donors.

This rearrangement joins TRBV27 to TRBJ2-7; D is ambiguous. The receptor comes from a man in his late teens or twenties in good health and CMV-seronegative. Sequenced: PBMCs. The CDR3 loop reads CASSLIADSYEQYF. DNA of the CDR3: TGTGCCAGCAGCTTAATCGCGGATTCCTACGAGCAGTACTTC.